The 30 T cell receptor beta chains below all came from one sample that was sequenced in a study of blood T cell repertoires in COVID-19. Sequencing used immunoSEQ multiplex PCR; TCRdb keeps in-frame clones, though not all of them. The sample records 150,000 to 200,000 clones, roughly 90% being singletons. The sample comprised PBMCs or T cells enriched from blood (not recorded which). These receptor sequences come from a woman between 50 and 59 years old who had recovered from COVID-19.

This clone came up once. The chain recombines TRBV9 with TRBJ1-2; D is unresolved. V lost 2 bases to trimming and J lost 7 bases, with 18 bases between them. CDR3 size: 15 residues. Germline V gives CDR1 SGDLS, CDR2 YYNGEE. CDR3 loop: CASSVGHGMPGGYTF. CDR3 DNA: TGTGCCAGCAGCGTCGGGCACGGGATGCCTGGTGGCTACACCTTC.

The CDR3 nucleotides read TGTGCCAGCAGCTTAGTAGGGGATAACACCGGGGAGCTGTTTTTT. Protein product: CASSLVGDNTGELFF. V and J are TRBV13 and TRBJ2-2, with D perhaps TRBD1 (5 bases). The germline CDR1 and CDR2 sequences are PRHDT and FYEKMQ (reference sequence). V lost 1 base and J lost 2, with 8 bases in between. The CDR3 totals 15 residues.

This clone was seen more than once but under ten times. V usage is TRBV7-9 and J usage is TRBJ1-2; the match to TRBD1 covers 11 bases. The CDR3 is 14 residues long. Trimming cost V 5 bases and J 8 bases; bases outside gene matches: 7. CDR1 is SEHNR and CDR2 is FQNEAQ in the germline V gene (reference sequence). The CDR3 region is CASSPGQGAGGYTF. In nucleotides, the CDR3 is TGTGCCAGCAGCCCTGGACAGGGGGCTGGCGGCTACACCTTC.

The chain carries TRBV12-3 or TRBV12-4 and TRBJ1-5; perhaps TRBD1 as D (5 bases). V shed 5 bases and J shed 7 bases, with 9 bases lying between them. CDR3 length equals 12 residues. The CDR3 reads CASSLRVQPQHF. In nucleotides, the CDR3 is TGTGCCAGCAGTCTCAGGGTCCAGCCCCAGCATTTT.

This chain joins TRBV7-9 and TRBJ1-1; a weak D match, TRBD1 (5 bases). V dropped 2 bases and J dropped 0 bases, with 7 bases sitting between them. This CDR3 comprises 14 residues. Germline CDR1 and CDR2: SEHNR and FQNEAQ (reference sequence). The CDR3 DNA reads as TGTGCCAGCAGCTTAAAGACAGTGAACACTGAAGCTTTCTTT. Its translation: CASSLKTVNTEAFF.

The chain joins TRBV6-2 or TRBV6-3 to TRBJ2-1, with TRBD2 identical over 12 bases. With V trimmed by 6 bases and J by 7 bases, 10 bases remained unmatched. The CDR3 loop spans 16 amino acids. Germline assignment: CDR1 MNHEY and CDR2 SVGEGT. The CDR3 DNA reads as TGTGCCAGCAGCCCTAGCGGGGGGGCGTGGGAGAATGAGCAGTTCTTC. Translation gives CASSPSGGAWENEQFF.

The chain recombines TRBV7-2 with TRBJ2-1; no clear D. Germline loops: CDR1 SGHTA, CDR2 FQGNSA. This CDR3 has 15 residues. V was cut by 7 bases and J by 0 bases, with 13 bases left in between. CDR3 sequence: CASTELVSSYNEQFF. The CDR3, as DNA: TGTGCCAGCACCGAGCTGGTTAGCTCCTACAATGAGCAGTTCTTC.

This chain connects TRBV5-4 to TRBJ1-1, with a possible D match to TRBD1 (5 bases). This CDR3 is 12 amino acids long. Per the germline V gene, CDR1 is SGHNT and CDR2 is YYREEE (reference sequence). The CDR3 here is CSQGPANTEAFF. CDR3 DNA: TGTTCTCAGGGCCCCGCGAACACTGAAGCTTTCTTT.

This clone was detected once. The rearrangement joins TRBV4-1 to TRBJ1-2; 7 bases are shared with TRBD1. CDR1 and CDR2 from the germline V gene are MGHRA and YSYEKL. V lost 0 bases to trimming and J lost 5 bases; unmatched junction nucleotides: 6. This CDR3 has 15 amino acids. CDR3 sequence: CASSQDQGVDYGYTF. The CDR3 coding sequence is TGCGCCAGCAGCCAAGATCAGGGGGTGGATTATGGCTACACCTTC.

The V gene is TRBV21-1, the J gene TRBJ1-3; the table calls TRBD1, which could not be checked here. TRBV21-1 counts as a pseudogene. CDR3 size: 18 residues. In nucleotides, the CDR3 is TGTGCCAGCAGCGTCTCCGGGACAGCTGTACCCTCTGGAAACACCATATATTTT. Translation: CASSVSGTAVPSGNTIYF.

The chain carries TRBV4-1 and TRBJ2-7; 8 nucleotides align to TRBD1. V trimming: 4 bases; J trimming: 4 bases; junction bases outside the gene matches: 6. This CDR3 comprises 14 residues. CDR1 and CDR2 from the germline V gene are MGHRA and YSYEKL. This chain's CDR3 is CASSLDRGRYEQYF. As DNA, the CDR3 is TGCGCCAGCAGCCTTGACAGGGGACGATACGAGCAGTACTTC.

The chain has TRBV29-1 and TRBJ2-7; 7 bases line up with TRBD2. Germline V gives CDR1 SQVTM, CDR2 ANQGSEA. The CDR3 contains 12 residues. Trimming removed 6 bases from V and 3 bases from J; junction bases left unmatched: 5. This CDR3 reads CSVWASGYEQYF. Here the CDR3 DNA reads TGCAGCGTGTGGGCTAGCGGCTACGAGCAGTACTTC.

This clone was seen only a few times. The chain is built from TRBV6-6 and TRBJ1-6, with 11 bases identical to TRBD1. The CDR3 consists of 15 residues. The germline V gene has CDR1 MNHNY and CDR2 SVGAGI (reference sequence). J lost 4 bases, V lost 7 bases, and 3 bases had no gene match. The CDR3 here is CASNGQGAYNSPLHF. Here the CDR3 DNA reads TGTGCCAGCAATGGACAGGGGGCTTATAATTCACCCCTCCACTTT.

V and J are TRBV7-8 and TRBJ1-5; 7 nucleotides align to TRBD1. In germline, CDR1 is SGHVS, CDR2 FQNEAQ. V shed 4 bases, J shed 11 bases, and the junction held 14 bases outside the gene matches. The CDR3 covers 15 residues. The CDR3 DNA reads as TGTGCCAGCAGCTACCTGACAGGGTCCCAAACTACCCAGCATTTT. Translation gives CASSYLTGSQTTQHF. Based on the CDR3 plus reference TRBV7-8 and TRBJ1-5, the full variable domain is GAGVSQSPRYKVAKRGQDVALRCDPISGHVSLFWYQQALGQGPEFLTYFQNEAQLDKSGLPSDRFFAERPEGSVSTLKIQRTQQEDSAVYLCASSYLTGSQTTQHFGDGTRLSIL.

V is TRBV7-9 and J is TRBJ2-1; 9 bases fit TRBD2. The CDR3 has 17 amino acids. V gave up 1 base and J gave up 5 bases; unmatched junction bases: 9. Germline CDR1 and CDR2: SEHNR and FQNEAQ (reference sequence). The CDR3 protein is CASSLGGLAGRDNEQFF. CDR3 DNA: TGTGCCAGCAGCTTAGGGGGTCTAGCGGGACGCGACAATGAGCAGTTCTTC.

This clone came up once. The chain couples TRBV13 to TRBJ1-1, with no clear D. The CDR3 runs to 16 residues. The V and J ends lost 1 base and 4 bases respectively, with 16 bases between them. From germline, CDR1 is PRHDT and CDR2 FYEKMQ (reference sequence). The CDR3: CASSLESGDSGTEAFF. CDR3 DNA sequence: TGTGCCAGCAGCTTAGAAAGTGGAGACTCGGGCACTGAAGCTTTCTTT.

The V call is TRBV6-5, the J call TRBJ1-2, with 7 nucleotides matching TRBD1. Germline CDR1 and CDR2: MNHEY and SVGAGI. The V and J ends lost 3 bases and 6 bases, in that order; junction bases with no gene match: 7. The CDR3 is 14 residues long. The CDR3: CASSYEGAGDGYTF. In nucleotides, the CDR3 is TGTGCCAGCAGTTATGAGGGGGCAGGGGATGGCTACACCTTC.

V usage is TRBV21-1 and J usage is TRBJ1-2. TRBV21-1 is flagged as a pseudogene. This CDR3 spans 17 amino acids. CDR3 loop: CASTPNAEPGTPYGYTF. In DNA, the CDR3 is TGTGCCAGCACCCCCAACGCCGAACCCGGGACTCCCTATGGCTACACCTTC.

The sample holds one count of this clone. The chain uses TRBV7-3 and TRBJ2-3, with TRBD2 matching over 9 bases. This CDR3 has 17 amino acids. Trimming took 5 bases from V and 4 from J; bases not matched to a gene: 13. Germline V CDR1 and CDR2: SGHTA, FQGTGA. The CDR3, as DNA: TGTGCCAGCAGCACCACGTGGGGACTAGCCCCGCCAGATACGCAGTATTTT. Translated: CASSTTWGLAPPDTQYF. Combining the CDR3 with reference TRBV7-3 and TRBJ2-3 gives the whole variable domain GAGVSQTPSNKVTEKGKYVELRCDPISGHTALYWYRQSLGQGPEFLIYFQGTGAADDSGLPNDRFFAVRPEGSVSTLKIQRTERGDSAVYLCASSTTWGLAPPDTQYFGPGTRLTVL.

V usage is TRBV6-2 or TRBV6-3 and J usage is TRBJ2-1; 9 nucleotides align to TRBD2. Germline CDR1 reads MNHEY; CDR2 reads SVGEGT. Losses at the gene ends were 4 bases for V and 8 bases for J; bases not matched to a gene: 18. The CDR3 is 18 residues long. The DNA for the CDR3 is TGTGCCAGCAGTTCCCTCTTGAGGAATAGCGGGGGTGCAGATGAGCAGTTCTTC. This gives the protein CASSSLLRNSGGADEQFF.

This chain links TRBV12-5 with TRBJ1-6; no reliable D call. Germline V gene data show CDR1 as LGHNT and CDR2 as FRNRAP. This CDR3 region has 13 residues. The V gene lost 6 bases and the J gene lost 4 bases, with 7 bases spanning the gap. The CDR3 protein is CASGAGYNSPLHF. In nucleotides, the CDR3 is TGTGCTAGTGGGGCGGGGTATAATTCACCCCTCCACTTT.

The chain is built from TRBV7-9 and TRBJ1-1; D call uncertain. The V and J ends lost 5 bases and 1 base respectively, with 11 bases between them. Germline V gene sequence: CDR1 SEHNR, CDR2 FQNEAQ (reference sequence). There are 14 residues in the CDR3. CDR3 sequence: CASSPRTGNTEAFF. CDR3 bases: TGTGCCAGCAGCCCCCGGACTGGGAACACTGAAGCTTTCTTT. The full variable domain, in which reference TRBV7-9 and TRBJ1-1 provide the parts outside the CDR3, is DTGVSQNPRHKITKRGQNVTFRCDPISEHNRLYWYRQTLGQGPEFLTYFQNEAQLEKSRLLSDRFSAERPKGSFSTLEIQRTEQGDSAMYLCASSPRTGNTEAFFGQGTRLTVV.

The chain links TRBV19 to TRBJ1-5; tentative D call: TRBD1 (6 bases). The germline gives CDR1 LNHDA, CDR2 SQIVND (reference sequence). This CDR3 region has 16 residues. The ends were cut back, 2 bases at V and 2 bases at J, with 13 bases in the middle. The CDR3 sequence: CASSILSGGGNQPQHF. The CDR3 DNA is TGTGCCAGTAGTATACTTTCTGGGGGCGGCAATCAGCCCCAGCATTTT.

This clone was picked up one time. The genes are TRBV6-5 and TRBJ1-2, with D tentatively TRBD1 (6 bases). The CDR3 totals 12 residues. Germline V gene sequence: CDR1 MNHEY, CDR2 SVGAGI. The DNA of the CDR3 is TGTGGGATACAGGGATCGAACTATGGCTACACCTTC. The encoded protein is CGIQGSNYGYTF.

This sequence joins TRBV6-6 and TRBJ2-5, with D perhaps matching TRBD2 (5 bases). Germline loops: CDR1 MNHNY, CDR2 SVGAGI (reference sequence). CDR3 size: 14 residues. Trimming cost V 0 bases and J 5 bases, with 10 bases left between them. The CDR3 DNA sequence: TGTGCCAGCAGTTACTCGACTACGGGGGAGACCCAGTACTTC. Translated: CASSYSTTGETQYF.

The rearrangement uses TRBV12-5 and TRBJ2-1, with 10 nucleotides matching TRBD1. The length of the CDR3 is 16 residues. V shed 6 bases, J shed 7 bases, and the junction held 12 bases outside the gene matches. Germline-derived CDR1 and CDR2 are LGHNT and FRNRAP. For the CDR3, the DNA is TGTGCTAGTGGCCAACTCCCGGGACAGGGGAAAAATGAGCAGTTCTTC. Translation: CASGQLPGQGKNEQFF.

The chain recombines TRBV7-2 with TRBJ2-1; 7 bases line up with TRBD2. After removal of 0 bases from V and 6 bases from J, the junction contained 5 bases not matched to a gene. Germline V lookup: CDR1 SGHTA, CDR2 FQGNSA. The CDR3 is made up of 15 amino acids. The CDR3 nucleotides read TGTGCCAGCAGCTTAGCGGGGGGGGGTTTCAATGAGCAGTTCTTC. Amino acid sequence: CASSLAGGGFNEQFF.

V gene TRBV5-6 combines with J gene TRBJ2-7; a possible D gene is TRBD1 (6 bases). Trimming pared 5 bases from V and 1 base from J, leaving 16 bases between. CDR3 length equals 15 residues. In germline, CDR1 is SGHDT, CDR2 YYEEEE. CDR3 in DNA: TGTGCCAGCAGTTTTCAGGGGTCTGCGTCCTACGAGCAGTACTTC. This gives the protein CASSFQGSASYEQYF.

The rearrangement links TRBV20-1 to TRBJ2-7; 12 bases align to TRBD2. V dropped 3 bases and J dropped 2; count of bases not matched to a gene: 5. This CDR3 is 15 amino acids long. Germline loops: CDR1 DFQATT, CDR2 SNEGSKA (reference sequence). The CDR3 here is CSASPASGGAYEQYF. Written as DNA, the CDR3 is TGCAGTGCTAGTCCGGCTAGCGGGGGGGCCTACGAGCAGTACTTC.

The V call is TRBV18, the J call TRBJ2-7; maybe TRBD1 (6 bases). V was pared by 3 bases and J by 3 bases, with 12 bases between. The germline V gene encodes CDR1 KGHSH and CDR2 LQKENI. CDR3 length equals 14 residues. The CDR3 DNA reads TGTGCCAGCTCACCTAAAGCAGGGGACTACGAGCAGTACTTC. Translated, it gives CASSPKAGDYEQYF. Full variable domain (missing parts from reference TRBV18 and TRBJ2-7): NAGVMQNPRHLVRRRGQEARLRCSPMKGHSHVYWYRQLPEEGLKFMVYLQKENIIDESGMPKERFSAEFPKEGPSILRIQQVVRGDSAAYFCASSPKAGDYEQYFGPGTRLTVT.